What follows are 14 T cell receptor beta chains derived from one specimen sequenced in a study of blood T cell repertoires in COVID-19. Generated by immunoSEQ multiplex PCR, the TCRdb table keeps only in-frame clones and is missing some. The data contain roughly 160,000 clones, under 90% of them singletons. Input material: PBMCs or T cells enriched from blood (not recorded which). The source is a woman aged 55-70 years who had recovered from COVID-19.

This chain joins TRBV7-2 and TRBJ1-5; 7 positions agree with TRBD1. This CDR3 has 15 amino acids. V was pared by 5 bases and J by 3 bases, with 7 bases of the junction left unmatched. Germline V gene sequence: CDR1 SGHTA, CDR2 FQGNSA. The CDR3, as DNA: TGTGCCAGCAGCATTGGGACAGTAAACAATCAGCCCCAGCATTTT. This translates into CASSIGTVNNQPQHF.

The V gene is TRBV11-2, the J gene TRBJ1-1; tentatively, D is TRBD1 (5 bases). CDR3 length equals 14 residues. Germline V gives CDR1 SGHAT, CDR2 FQNNGV. The V and J ends lost 1 base and 5 bases respectively, with 11 bases between them. The CDR3 sequence is CASSLGRGWTEAFF. In nucleotides, the CDR3 is TGTGCCAGCAGCTTAGGGCGGGGGTGGACTGAAGCTTTCTTT.

This clone was counted ten times or more. CDR3 region: CASSPDTASQETQYF. The CDR3 nucleotides are TGTGCCAGCAGCCCAGACACTGCGTCACAAGAGACCCAGTACTTC. The chain carries TRBV28 and TRBJ2-5, with D hard to call. This CDR3 has 15 residues. V lost 6 bases and J lost 2, with 16 bases in between. Germline V lookup: CDR1 MDHEN, CDR2 SYDVKM.

The CDR3 nucleotides are TGTGCCAGCAGTTTAATTGGGGGCGGAGGAAACACCATATATTTT. Its translation: CASSLIGGGGNTIYF. The V call is TRBV28, the J call TRBJ1-3; D is possibly TRBD1 (6 bases). This CDR3 contains 15 residues. V was trimmed by 2 bases and J by 4 bases, leaving 12 bases between them. Per germline, CDR1 MDHEN and CDR2 SYDVKM.

This clone was counted between two and nine times. CDR3 in amino acids: CASSRTGVTEAFF. CDR3 DNA sequence: TGTGCCAGCAGCAGGACGGGGGTCACTGAAGCTTTCTTT. The V gene is TRBV5-4, the J gene TRBJ1-1; D may be TRBD1 (5 bases). CDR3 length equals 13 residues. Trimming took off 4 bases at V and 4 bases at J, with 11 bases between the two ends. CDR1 and CDR2 (germline): SGHNT, YYREEE (reference sequence).

The rearrangement joins TRBV7-3 to TRBJ2-1, with 12 bases fitting TRBD1. Germline CDR1 reads SGHTA; CDR2 reads FQGTGA. The J segment lost 5 bases and the V segment lost 8 bases, leaving 13 bases of the junction unmatched. There are 17 residues in the CDR3. The CDR3 region has the DNA TGTGCCAGCGCCTCGCGTCCCGGGACAGGGGGCCACAATGAGCAGTTCTTC. Translated, it gives CASASRPGTGGHNEQFF.

This chain links TRBV6-5 with TRBJ2-5; 7 bases are shared with TRBD2. The CDR3 runs to 13 residues. Per germline, CDR1 MNHEY and CDR2 SVGAGI. V lost 10 bases, J lost 2 bases, and 7 bases stayed unmatched. The CDR3 region is CAIQRGTQETQYF. CDR3 bases: TGTGCCATCCAGCGGGGAACGCAAGAGACCCAGTACTTC.

The chain is built from TRBV4-2 and TRBJ1-4; D may be TRBD1 (5 bases). Per germline, CDR1 LGHNA and CDR2 YNFKEQ. This CDR3 spans 15 amino acids. Deletions cut 1 base from V and 7 bases from J, with 13 bases between. The CDR3 reads CASSQGSGVGEKLFF. CDR3 nucleotide sequence: TGTGCCAGCAGCCAAGGTTCGGGGGTGGGTGAAAAACTGTTTTTT.

The V call is TRBV29-1, the J call TRBJ2-7; D uncertain. CDR1 is SQVTM, CDR2 ANQGSEA, per germline. The CDR3 runs to 13 residues. Trimming cost V 5 bases and J 0 bases, with 11 bases left between them. CDR3: CSVLESASYEQYF. For the CDR3, the DNA is TGCAGCGTTTTGGAGTCAGCCTCCTACGAGCAGTACTTC.

The chain recombines TRBV12-5 with TRBJ2-1; 15 nucleotides line up with TRBD2. Per the germline V gene, CDR1 is LGHNT and CDR2 is FRNRAP. V was clipped by 2 bases and J by 3 bases; unmatched bases: 11. The CDR3 loop spans 20 amino acids. CDR3 amino acids: CASGLPGGTSGGPRYNEQFF. Written as DNA, the CDR3 is TGTGCTAGTGGTTTGCCAGGCGGGACTAGCGGGGGGCCCCGCTACAATGAGCAGTTCTTC.

As DNA, the CDR3 is TGTGCCAGCAGCGCAGGACTAGCGGGCACAGATACGCAGTATTTT. It specifies CASSAGLAGTDTQYF. The rearrangement uses TRBV9 and TRBJ2-3; 10 positions agree with TRBD2. J was trimmed by 1 base and V by 3 bases; bases with no gene match: 2. The germline V gene has CDR1 SGDLS and CDR2 YYNGEE. The CDR3 has 15 amino acids.

The chain joins TRBV6-1 to TRBJ1-2; D remains ambiguous. The CDR3 totals 15 residues. Trimming pared 1 base from V and 1 base from J, leaving 10 bases between. Germline values: CDR1 MNHNS, CDR2 SASEGT. The CDR3 loop is CASSEGGSDNYGYTF. In DNA form, the CDR3 reads TGTGCCAGCAGTGAAGGAGGGTCCGATAACTATGGCTACACCTTC.

The chain has TRBV9 and TRBJ2-3; D may be TRBD1 (6 bases). The CDR3 consists of 16 residues. Germline loops: CDR1 SGDLS, CDR2 YYNGEE. The V end lost 0 bases, the J end lost 4 bases, and 15 bases lay between the germline ends. The CDR3 nucleotides are TGTGCCAGCAGCGTAGTAGGGGGAGCAGTGTCAGATACGCAGTATTTT. Its protein product is CASSVVGGAVSDTQYF.

The chain couples TRBV7-2 to TRBJ2-3; 8 bases align to TRBD2. The germline V gene has CDR1 SGHTA and CDR2 FQGNSA. This CDR3 is 13 amino acids long. V gave up 10 bases and J gave up 4 bases; unmatched junction bases: 7. Written as DNA, the CDR3 is TGTGCCACCCGGACTAGCTCTTCAGATACGCAGTATTTT. This gives the protein CATRTSSSDTQYF.